The text below deals with one T cell receptor (beta chain). Its antigen is unidentified. This entry is derived from a study of shared clonotypes between healthy human individuals. Study results and caveats: Sequencing depth was expected to affect clonotype sharing among donors.

V lost 3 bases and J lost 7; bases outside the gene matches: 7. The germline V gene has CDR1 MGHDK and CDR2 SYGVNS. The CDR3 covers 15 residues. Donors, healthy HIV-negative adults, lacked recent acute infections or vaccinations. Authors' data handling: ImmunoSEQ gave junction-only sequences without quality scores, so filtering differed. Using immunoSEQ multiplex PCR, the repertoire was profiled, and TCRdb retains in-frame clones only, with some absent. Clone size and V and J calls were adopted from that table, with D and trimming inferred from the DNA. The sample records over a million clones, approximately 80% being singletons.

The sample consisted of memory CD4+ T cells from PBMCs. Sample subset: CD45RA-negative fraction. This chain uses TRBV25-1 with TRBJ1-4, with 8 bases fitting TRBD1. The clonotype originates from a man aged 18 to 30 in good health. Some clones in this sample may be carry-over from other donors' samples. CDR3 loop: CASSDPGGAGEKLFF. The CDR3 nucleotides are TGTGCCAGCAGTGATCCAGGGGGCGCGGGTGAAAAACTGTTTTTT.